This T cell receptor beta chain appears in the sequencing data of a study of control samples from healthy donors and cancer patients. TCRdb's table, derived via immunoSEQ multiplex PCR, lists solely in-frame clones and lacks some. Of 30,000 to 40,000 clones in the sample, approximately 93% are singletons; the top ten hold around 1.6%. Per the germline V gene, CDR1 is MNHEY and CDR2 is SVGAGI. This CDR3 has 13 residues. V lost 5 bases to trimming and J lost 4 bases, with 12 bases between them. Sequencing input: PBMCs. This chain joins TRBV6-5 and TRBJ2-7; no firm D call. The sequence came from a man aged 35-49 years with colorectal cancer. The CDR3 protein is CASSPWPTYEQYF. DNA for the CDR3: TGTGCCAGCAGTCCCTGGCCTACATACGAGCAGTACTTC.